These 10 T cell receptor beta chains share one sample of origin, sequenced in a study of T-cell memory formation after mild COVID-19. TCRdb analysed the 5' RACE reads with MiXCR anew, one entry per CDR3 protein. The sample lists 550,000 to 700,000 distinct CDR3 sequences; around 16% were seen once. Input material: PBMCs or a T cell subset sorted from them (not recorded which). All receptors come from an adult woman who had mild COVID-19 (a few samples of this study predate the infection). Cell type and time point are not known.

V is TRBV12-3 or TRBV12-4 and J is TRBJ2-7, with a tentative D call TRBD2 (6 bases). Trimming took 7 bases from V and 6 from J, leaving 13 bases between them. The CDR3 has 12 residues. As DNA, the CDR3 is TGTGCCAGCAATGGGGGGATATCCGAGCAGTACTTC. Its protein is CASNGGISEQYF.

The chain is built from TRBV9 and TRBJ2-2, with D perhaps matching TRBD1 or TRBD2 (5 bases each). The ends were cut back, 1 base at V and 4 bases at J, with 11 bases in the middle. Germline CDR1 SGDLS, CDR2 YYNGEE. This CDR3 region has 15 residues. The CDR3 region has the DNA TGTGCCAGCAGCGTAATGGGGGACCCCACCGGGGAGCTGTTTTTT. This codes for CASSVMGDPTGELFF.

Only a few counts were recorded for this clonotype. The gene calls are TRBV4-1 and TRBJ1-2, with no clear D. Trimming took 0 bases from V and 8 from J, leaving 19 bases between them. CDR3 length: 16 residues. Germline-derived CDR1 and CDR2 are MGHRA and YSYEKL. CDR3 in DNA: TGCGCCAGCAGCCAAGATTCAATGCCAGGACCCGTGGGCTACACCTTC. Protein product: CASSQDSMPGPVGYTF.

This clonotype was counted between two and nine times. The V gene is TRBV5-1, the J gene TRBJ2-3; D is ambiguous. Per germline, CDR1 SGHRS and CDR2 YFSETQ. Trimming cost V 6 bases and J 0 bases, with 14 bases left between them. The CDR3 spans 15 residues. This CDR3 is CASKGSDRSTDTQYF. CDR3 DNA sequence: TGCGCCAGCAAAGGGTCGGATCGAAGCACAGATACGCAGTATTTT.

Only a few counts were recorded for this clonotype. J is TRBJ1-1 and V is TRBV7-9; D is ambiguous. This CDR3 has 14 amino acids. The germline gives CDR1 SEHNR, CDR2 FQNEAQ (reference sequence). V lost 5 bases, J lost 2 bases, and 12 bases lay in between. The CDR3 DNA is TGTGCCAGCAGCCCGGACGGATCTAACACTGAAGCTTTCTTT. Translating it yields CASSPDGSNTEAFF.

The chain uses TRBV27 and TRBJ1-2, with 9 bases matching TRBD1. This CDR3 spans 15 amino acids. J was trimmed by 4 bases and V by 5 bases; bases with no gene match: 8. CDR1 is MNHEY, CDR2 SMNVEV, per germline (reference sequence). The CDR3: CASSQTGGYTYGYTF. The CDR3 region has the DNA TGTGCCAGCAGTCAGACAGGGGGATATACCTATGGCTACACCTTC.

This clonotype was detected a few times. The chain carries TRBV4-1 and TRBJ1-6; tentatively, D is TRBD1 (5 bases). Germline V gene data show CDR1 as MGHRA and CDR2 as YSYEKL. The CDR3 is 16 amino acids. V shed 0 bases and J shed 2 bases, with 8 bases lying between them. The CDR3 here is CASSQEGRAYNSPLHF. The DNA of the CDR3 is TGCGCCAGCAGCCAAGAAGGCAGGGCCTATAATTCACCCCTCCACTTT.

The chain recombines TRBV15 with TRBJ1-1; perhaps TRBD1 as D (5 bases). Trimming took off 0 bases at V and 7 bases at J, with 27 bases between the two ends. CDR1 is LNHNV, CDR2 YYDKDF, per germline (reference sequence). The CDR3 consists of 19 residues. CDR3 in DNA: TGTGCCACCAGCAGAGATCCCACTCTGATAGGCGGGGGAGACGGTGAAGCTTTCTTT. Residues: CATSRDPTLIGGGDGEAFF.

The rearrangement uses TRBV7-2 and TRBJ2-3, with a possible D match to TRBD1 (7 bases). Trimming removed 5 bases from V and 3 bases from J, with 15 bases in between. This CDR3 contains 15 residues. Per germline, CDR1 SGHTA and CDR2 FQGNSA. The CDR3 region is CASSPFAGQTDTQYF. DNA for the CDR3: TGTGCCAGCAGCCCCTTTGCGGGACAGACAGATACGCAGTATTTT.

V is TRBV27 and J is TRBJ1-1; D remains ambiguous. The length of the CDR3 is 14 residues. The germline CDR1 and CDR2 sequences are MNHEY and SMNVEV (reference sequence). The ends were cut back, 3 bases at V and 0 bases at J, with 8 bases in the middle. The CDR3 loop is CASSFRELNTEAFF. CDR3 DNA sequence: TGTGCCAGCAGTTTTAGGGAACTGAACACTGAAGCTTTCTTT.